The rows below give T cell receptor beta chains drawn from one sample of a study of blood T cells in healthy people across ages. Each CDR3 protein is one row after TCRdb ran MiXCR on the 5' RACE reads. The repertoire holds more than 550,000 distinct CDR3 sequences, with 22% as singletons. Sequencing used blood. All receptors derive from an older man in good health. Each CDR3 is given with its conserved first and last residue. D genes are given only for firm matches. Some rows mark clone size as missing; the rest say once, few, many or name a class of expanded clone.

abundance	d_gene	j_gene	v_gene	CDR3nt	CDR3aa
few	-	TRBJ2-3	TRBV27	TGTGCCAGCAGTTCGGGCCCGCCGGGTACGCAGTATTTT	CASSSGPPGTQYF
few	-	TRBJ2-1	TRBV7-3	TGTGCCAGCAGCTTAAGGAGGACTAATAGCAATGAGCAGTTCTTC	CASSLRRTNSNEQFF
-	-	TRBJ2-5	TRBV6-5	TGTGCCAGCAGAGACCCCGGGACTTCCCAAGAGACCCAGTACTTC	CASRDPGTSQETQYF
-	TRBD2	TRBJ2-3	TRBV10-3	TGTGCCACCTCCGGGGGGGATACGCAGTATTTT	CATSGGDTQYF
-	TRBD2	TRBJ2-1	TRBV27	TGTGCCAGCAGTTTCCTAGCGGGATACAGTGAGCAGTTCTTC	CASSFLAGYSEQFF
-	-	TRBJ1-2	TRBV7-2	TGTGCCAGCTCCCTAAGCCCAGGGTCGGGCTATGGCTACACCTTC	CASSLSPGSGYGYTF
-	-	TRBJ1-6	TRBV11-2	TGCGCCAGCAGCTTAGACACTGGGTATAATTCACCCCTCCACTTT	CASSLDTGYNSPLHF
-	-	TRBJ2-1	TRBV20-1	TGCAGTGCTAGAGATCGGGTTCGGGAGAGATCCGTCAATGAGCAGTTCTTC	CSARDRVRERSVNEQFF
few	-	TRBJ1-2	TRBV7-3	TGTGCCAGCAGCTTAAACAATGACTATGGCTACACCTTC	CASSLNNDYGYTF
many	-	TRBJ2-3	TRBV7-6	TGTGCCAGCAGCTTAGTTGCGGGGAGAAGCACAGATACGCAGTATTTT	CASSLVAGRSTDTQYF
-	-	TRBJ2-7	TRBV10-3	TGTGCCATCAGTTCTTCTAGGGGCGACGAGCAGTACTTC	CAISSSRGDEQYF
-	TRBD2	TRBJ2-5	TRBV12-3/TRBV12-4	TGTGCCAGTGGGGCTAGCGGGATAGAGACCCAGTACTTC	CASGASGIETQYF
few	-	TRBJ1-5	TRBV7-2	TGTGCCAGCAGCCTAACATGGGGTGGCAATCAGCCCCAGCATTTT	CASSLTWGGNQPQHF
-	-	TRBJ2-5	TRBV30	TGTGCCTGGAGTGTACAGGCCCAAGAGACCCAGTACTTC	CAWSVQAQETQYF
-	-	TRBJ1-2	TRBV6-5	TGTGCCAGCAGTCGTGAGGGGGTTAGCTATGGCTACACCTTC	CASSREGVSYGYTF
few	-	TRBJ2-1	TRBV3-1	TGTGCCAGCAGCCATCGGGGTAGTGAGCAGTTCTTC	CASSHRGSEQFF
-	-	TRBJ1-2	TRBV30	TGTGCCTGGAGTGTAGGGGGGCCGGACTATGGCTACACCTTC	CAWSVGGPDYGYTF
-	-	TRBJ1-1	TRBV28	TGTGCCAGCAGTGGTTGGCTTTATTCCATGAACACTGAAGTTTTCTTT	CASSGWLYSMNTEVFF
few	-	TRBJ1-2	TRBV7-9	TGTGCCAGCAGTTCCCAGGGTGTCGGACCCAACTATGGCTACACCTTC	CASSSQGVGPNYGYTF
many	-	TRBJ2-4	TRBV27	TGTGCCAGCAGTTTATCCGGGGTCAACATTCAGTACTTC	CASSLSGVNIQYF
few	TRBD1	TRBJ1-1	TRBV5-1	TGCGCCAGCAGATTTACAGGGGGCGGAAACACTGAAGCTTTCTTT	CASRFTGGGNTEAFF
-	TRBD1	TRBJ2-1	TRBV28	TGTGCCAGCCTCCGGGACAGGGTCTACAATGAGCAGTTCTTC	CASLRDRVYNEQFF
once	TRBD1	TRBJ2-7	TRBV5-1	TGCGCCAGCAGCCAAAGGACAGGGGGAACCTACGAGCAGTACTTC	CASSQRTGGTYEQYF
-	TRBD2	TRBJ2-1	TRBV27	TGTGCCAGCAGTTTCCAAAGCGGGGGCTACAATGAGCAGTTCTTC	CASSFQSGGYNEQFF
few	-	TRBJ2-1	TRBV6-2/TRBV6-3	TGTGCCAGCAGACCGACGGGCAGGGGCTTTTATAATGAGCAGTTCTTC	CASRPTGRGFYNEQFF
few	-	TRBJ2-7	TRBV7-9	TGTGCCAGCAGCTTAGCGCTGGGACCGAACGACGAGCAGTACTTC	CASSLALGPNDEQYF
-	-	TRBJ2-3	TRBV10-3	TGTGCCATCAGTGATCAGGAGGGGAAAGATACGCAGTATTTT	CAISDQEGKDTQYF
many	TRBD2	TRBJ2-1	TRBV5-1	TGCGCCAGCAGCTTTAGCGGGGGGGCCTCCTACAATGAGCAGTTCTTC	CASSFSGGASYNEQFF
few	-	TRBJ1-5	TRBV6-2/TRBV6-3	TGTGCCAGCAGTATTTCCCGGGGGGCCATCTATAGCAATCAGCCCCAGCATTTT	CASSISRGAIYSNQPQHF
many	TRBD1	TRBJ2-3	TRBV5-1	TGCGCCAGCAGTTCCGGGACAGGTGAAGATACGCAGTATTTT	CASSSGTGEDTQYF
few	TRBD2	TRBJ2-1	TRBV18	TGTGCCAGCTCACCTCCACTCGCGGGAGATAGGAATGAGCAGTTCTTC	CASSPPLAGDRNEQFF
few	-	TRBJ1-4	TRBV5-5	TGTGCCAGCAGCTTAGTTGGACCCCTGGGGGAAAAACTGTTTTTT	CASSLVGPLGEKLFF
-	-	TRBJ1-6	TRBV7-9	TGTGCCAGCAGCCTCGGGTCCAACTATAATTCACCCCTCCACTTT	CASSLGSNYNSPLHF
many	-	TRBJ2-7	TRBV29-1	TGCAGCGTTGAGGGGCAGGCGGACGAGCAGTACTTC	CSVEGQADEQYF
few	TRBD1	TRBJ2-3	TRBV12-3/TRBV12-4	TGTGCCAGCAGTTGGGACAGGAGGTTAGTGGGGGATACGCAGTATTTT	CASSWDRRLVGDTQYF
few	-	TRBJ2-1	TRBV2	TGTGCCAGCAGTGGGGTGCCCCATGAGCAGTTCTTC	CASSGVPHEQFF
many	TRBD1	TRBJ2-1	TRBV29-1	TGCAGCGTTGAGGGACAGGAACCCTACAATGAGCAGTTCTTC	CSVEGQEPYNEQFF
-	-	TRBJ1-5	TRBV6-6	TGTGCCAGCGGAAACTATGGCAATCAGCCCCGGCATTTT	CASGNYGNQPRHF
-	-	TRBJ2-2	TRBV12-3/TRBV12-4	TGTGCCAGCAGTCCTGTGGGACCGGAGGGGTCGGGTATGGGGGAGCTGCTTTTT	CASSPVGPEGSGMGELLF
-	TRBD2	TRBJ2-7	TRBV10-2	TGCGCCAGCAGAGCCGGGACTAGCGGAGAAGCCTACGAGCAGTACTTC	CASRAGTSGEAYEQYF
-	TRBD1	TRBJ2-4	TRBV11-2	TGTGCCAGCAGCTTAGTAGGAGGGACAGGGGGAAACATTCAGTACTTC	CASSLVGGTGGNIQYF
few	TRBD1	TRBJ2-7	TRBV20-1	TGCAGTGCCAAGACAGGGCTCGAGCAGTACTTC	CSAKTGLEQYF
-	-	TRBJ2-5	TRBV6-6	TGTGCCAGCAGGATATTCCAAGAGACCCAGTACTTC	CASRIFQETQYF
many	-	TRBJ1-4	TRBV12-3/TRBV12-4	TGTGCCAGCAGCGACTTGGGTGCAACTAATGAAAAACTGTTTTTT	CASSDLGATNEKLFF
-	-	TRBJ1-1	TRBV6-5	TGTGCCAGCAGTTTCACAGTGAACGCTGAAGCTTTCTTT	CASSFTVNAEAFF
few	-	TRBJ1-4	TRBV5-1	TGCGCCAGCAGCTCCACTACAGGTCAAAATGAAAAACTGTTTTTT	CASSSTTGQNEKLFF
once	-	TRBJ2-3	TRBV19	TGTGCCAGTAGATCGATTGGGGGACCCCAGTATTTT	CASRSIGGPQYF
-	-	TRBJ2-3	TRBV5-1	TGCGCCAGCTGCTTAATAAGCGACCTCACAGATACGCAGTATTTT	CASCLISDLTDTQYF